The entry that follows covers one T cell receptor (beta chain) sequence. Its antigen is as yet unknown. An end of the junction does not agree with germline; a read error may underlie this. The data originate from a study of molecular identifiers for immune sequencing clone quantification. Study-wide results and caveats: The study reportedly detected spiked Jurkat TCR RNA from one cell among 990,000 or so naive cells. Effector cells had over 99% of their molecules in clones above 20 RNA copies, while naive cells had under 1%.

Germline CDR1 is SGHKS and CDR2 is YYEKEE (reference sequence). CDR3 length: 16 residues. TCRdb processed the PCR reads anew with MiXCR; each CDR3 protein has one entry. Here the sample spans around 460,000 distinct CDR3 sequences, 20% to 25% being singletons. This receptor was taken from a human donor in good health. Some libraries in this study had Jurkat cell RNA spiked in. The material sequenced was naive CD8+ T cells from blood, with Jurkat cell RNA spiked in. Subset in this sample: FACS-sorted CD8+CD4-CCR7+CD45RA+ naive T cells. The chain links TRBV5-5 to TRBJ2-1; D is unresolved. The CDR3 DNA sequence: TGTGCCAGCAGCTCCCATCCGGCTCCCCTTGAGAATGAGCGGTTCTTC. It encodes CASSSHPAPLENERFF. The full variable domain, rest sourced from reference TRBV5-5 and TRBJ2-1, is DAGVTQSPTHLIKTRGQQVTLRCSPISGHKSVSWYQQVLGQGPQFIFQYYEKEERGRGNFPDRFSARQFPNYSSELNVNALLLGDSALYLCASSSHPAPLENERFFGPGTRLTVL.